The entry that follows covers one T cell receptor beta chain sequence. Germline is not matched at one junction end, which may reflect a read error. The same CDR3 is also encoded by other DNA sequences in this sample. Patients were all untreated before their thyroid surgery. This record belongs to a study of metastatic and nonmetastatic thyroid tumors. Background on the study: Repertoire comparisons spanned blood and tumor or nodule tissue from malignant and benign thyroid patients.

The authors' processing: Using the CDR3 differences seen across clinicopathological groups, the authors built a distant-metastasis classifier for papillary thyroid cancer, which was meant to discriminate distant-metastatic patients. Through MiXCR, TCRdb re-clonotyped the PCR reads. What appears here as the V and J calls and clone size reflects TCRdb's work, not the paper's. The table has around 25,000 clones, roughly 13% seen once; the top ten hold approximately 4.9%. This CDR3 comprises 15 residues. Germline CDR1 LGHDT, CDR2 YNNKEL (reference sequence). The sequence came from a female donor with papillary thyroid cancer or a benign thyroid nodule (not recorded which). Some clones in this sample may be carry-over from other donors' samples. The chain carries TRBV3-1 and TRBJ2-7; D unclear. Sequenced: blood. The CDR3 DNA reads TGCGCCAGCAGCCAAGGTCTTACCAACACCTACGAGCAGTACTTC. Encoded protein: CASSQGLTNTYEQYF.